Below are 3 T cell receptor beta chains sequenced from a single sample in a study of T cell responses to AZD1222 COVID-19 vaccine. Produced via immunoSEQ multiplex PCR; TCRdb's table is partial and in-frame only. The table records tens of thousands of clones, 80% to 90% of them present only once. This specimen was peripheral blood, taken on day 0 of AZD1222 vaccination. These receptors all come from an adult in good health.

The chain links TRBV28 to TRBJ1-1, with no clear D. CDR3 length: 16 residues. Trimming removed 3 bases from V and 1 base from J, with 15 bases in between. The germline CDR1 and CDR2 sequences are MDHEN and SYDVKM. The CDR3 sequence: CASSFINGVPNTEAFF. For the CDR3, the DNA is TGTGCCAGCAGTTTTATTAATGGGGTTCCGAACACTGAAGCTTTCTTT.

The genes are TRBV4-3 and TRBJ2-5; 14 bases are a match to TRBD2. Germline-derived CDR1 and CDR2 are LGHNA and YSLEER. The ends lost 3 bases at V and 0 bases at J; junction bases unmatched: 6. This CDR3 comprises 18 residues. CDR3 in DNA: TGCGCCAGCAGCCAGGGACTAGCGGGGGCCGGGTACCAAGAGACCCAGTACTTC. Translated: CASSQGLAGAGYQETQYF.

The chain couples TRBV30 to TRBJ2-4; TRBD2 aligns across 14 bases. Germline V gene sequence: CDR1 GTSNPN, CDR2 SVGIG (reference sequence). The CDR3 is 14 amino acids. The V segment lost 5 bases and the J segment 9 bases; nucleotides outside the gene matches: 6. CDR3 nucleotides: TGTGCCTGGTCGACTAGCGGGGGGGCCGGCATTCAGTACTTC. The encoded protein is CAWSTSGGAGIQYF.